The text below deals with one TCR beta chain. Its antigen is still unknown. Participants comprised healthy donors of bone marrow. The data belong to a study of cytomegalovirus exposure and HLA in healthy donors. Overall study findings and caveats: A later analysis found that most CMV-associated TCR beta chains appeared HLA-restricted. An observed cluster of highly shared sequence variants was recorded as a likely sequencing artifact. A later look showed TCR association rates differing by HLA locus, highest for DRB1 and lowest for HLA-C.

Primers for the PCR totalled 60 Vbeta and 13 Jbeta. Here immunoSEQ multiplex PCR was the method, and the copy in TCRdb shows in-frame clones only, minus some. Of some 130,000 clones listed, over 70% are singletons. CDR1 SGHTA and CDR2 FQGTGA come from the germline V gene. There are 14 residues in the CDR3. V lost 4 bases to trimming and J lost 6 bases; unmatched junction nucleotides: 7. Input material: PBMCs. The TCR comes from a man aged 35 to 55 in good health and CMV-seronegative. The V call is TRBV7-3, the J call TRBJ2-7, with TRBD2 matching 9 bases. The CDR3 bases are TGTGCCAGCAGCTCGGGACTAGCTGCCGGCGAGCAGTACTTC. Residues: CASSSGLAAGEQYF.